A single sample gave rise to the 4 T cell receptor beta chains below, sequenced in a study of OX40 agonist ivuxolimab in advanced cancers. The library was made by the immunoSEQ multiplex PCR assay. TCRdb took over this immuneACCESS table, retaining in-frame rearrangements with V and J assigned. Such tables are incomplete; in checked studies, under half of the missing clones stem from an unresolved V gene, and the remainder is unexplained. The sample profile shows around 69,000 clones; 89% of them were found once. The leading ten clones occupy 3% to 4% of the sample. The sequencing here drew on CD4+ or CD8+ T cells sorted from blood, taken in a trial of the OX40 agonist ivuxolimab. The receptor set was obtained from an adult with an advanced solid tumor such as melanoma, head and neck, liver or kidney cancer.

The rearrangement links TRBV5-6 to TRBJ2-5, with unresolved D. The CDR3 covers 12 residues. Germline V gene data show CDR1 as SGHDT and CDR2 as YYEEEE. Trimming cost V 0 bases and J 2 bases, with 2 bases left between them. The CDR3 reads CASSLGQETQYF. The DNA for the CDR3 is TGTGCCAGCAGCTTGGGGCAAGAGACCCAGTACTTC.

This clone was detected a few times. The chain links TRBV4-1 to TRBJ2-1; D call uncertain. The CDR3 is made up of 15 amino acids. The germline gives CDR1 MGHRA, CDR2 YSYEKL. Trimming pared 4 bases from V and 5 bases from J, leaving 15 bases between. The CDR3 is CASSPWGLGNNEQFF. CDR3 in DNA: TGCGCCAGCAGCCCGTGGGGTCTGGGGAACAATGAGCAGTTCTTC.

The chain recombines TRBV6-5 with TRBJ2-1; D call uncertain. V dropped 2 bases and J dropped 8 bases, with 10 bases sitting between them. The germline V gene has CDR1 MNHEY and CDR2 SVGAGI. The CDR3 length is 13 residues. Here the CDR3 DNA reads TGTGCCAGCAGTTACGTGGTTTCGGATGAGCAGTTCTTC. This translates into CASSYVVSDEQFF.

The genes are TRBV7-3 and TRBJ2-7, with 8 bases that match TRBD2. The CDR3 covers 16 residues. Germline V gene lookup returns CDR1 SGHTA and CDR2 FQGTGA. V trimming: 3 bases; J trimming: 5 bases; junction bases outside the gene matches: 12. CDR3 sequence (DNA): TGTGCCAGCAGCTTGGGAGTGAAGCGGGAGTCTGACGAGCAGTACTTC. Its protein product is CASSLGVKRESDEQYF.